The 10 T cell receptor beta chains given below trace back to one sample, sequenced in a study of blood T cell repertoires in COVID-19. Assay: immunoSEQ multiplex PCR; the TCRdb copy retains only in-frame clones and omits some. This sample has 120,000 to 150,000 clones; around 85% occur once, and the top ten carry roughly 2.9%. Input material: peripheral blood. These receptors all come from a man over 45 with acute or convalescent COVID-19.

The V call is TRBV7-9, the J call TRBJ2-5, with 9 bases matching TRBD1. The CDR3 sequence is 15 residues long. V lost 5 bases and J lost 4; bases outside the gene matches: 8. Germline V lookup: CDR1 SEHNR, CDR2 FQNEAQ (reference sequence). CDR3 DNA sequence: TGTGCCAGCAGCAGTCGGGACAGGGCCGGAGAGACCCAGTACTTC. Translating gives CASSSRDRAGETQYF.

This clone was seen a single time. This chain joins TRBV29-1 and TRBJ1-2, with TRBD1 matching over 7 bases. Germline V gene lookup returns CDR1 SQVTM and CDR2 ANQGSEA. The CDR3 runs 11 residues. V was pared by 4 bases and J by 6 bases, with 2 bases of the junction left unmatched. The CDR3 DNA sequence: TGCAGCGTTGCAGGGGGGCATGGCTACACCTTC. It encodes CSVAGGHGYTF.

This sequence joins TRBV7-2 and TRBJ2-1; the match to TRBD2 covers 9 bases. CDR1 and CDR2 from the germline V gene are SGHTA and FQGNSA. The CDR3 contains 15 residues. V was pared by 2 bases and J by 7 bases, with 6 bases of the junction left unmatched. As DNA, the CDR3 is TGTGCCAGCAGCTTACAAGCGGGAGGTTGGAATGAGCAGTTCTTC. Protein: CASSLQAGGWNEQFF.

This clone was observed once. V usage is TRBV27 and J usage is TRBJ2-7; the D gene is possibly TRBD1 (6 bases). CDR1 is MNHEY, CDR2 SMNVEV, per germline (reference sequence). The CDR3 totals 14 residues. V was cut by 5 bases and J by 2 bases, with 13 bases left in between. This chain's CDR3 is CASSRTDSAYEQYF. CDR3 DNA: TGTGCCAGCAGTAGGACAGATTCAGCCTACGAGCAGTACTTC.

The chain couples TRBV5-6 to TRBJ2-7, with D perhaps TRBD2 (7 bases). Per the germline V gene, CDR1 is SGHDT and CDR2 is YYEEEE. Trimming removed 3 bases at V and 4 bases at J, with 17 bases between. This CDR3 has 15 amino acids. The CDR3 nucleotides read TGTGCCAGCAGCTACCTGGGGGGGGCTGGGTACGAGCAGTACTTC. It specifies CASSYLGGAGYEQYF.

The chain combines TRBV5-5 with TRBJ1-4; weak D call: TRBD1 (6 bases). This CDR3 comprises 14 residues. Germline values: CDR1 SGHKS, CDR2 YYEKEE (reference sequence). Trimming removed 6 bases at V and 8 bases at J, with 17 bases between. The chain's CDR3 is CASTLQGAREKLFF. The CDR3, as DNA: TGTGCCAGCACTTTACAGGGTGCACGAGAAAAACTGTTTTTT. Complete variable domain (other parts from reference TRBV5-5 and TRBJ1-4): DAGVTQSPTHLIKTRGQQVTLRCSPISGHKSVSWYQQVLGQGPQFIFQYYEKEERGRGNFPDRFSARQFPNYSSELNVNALLLGDSALYLCASTLQGAREKLFFGSGTQLSVL.

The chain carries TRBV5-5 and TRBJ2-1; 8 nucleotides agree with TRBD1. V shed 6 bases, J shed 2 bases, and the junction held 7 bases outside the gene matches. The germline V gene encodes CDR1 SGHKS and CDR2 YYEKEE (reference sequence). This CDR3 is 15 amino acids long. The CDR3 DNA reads TGTGCCAGCACCCTCTCAGGGGGCCCCTACAATGAGCAGTTCTTC. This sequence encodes CASTLSGGPYNEQFF.

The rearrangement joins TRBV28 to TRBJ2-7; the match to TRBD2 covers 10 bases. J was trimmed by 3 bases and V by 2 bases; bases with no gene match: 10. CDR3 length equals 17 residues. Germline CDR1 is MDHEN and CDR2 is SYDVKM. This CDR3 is CASSLGSTSGTVYEQYF. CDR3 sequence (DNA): TGTGCCAGCAGTTTAGGCTCTACTAGCGGGACGGTCTACGAGCAGTACTTC.

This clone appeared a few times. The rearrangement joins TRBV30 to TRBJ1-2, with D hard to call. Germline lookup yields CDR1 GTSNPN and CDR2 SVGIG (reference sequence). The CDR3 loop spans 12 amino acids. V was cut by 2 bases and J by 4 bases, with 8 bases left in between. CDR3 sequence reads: CAWSKQTYGYTF. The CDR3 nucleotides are TGTGCCTGGAGTAAACAGACCTATGGCTACACCTTC.

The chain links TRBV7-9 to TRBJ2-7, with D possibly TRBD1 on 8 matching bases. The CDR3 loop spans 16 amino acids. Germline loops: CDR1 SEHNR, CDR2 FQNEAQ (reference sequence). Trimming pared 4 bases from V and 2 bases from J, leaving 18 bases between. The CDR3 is CASSSQGGLATYEQYF. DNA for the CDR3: TGTGCCAGCAGCTCACAGGGGGGGTTAGCTACCTACGAGCAGTACTTC.